These 15 T cell receptor beta chains share one sample of origin, sequenced in a study of post-analysis software for immune sequencing data. General study results and limits: Controls showed lower frequencies than patients for five or six TRBV segments, and TRBV5-6, TRBV5-1 and TRBV20-1 were among these.

Antigens for these TCRs are unknown. Unique molecular identifiers tagged the TCR beta cDNA libraries. TCRdb fed the PCR reads into MiXCR, producing one record per CDR3 protein. The sample has approximately 350,000 distinct CDR3 sequences, 30% to 45% seen once; the top ten hold around an eighth. Input material: blood. The receptors were gathered from a girl between 10 and 17 years old with multiple sclerosis.

Only a few counts were recorded for this clonotype. The gene calls are TRBV4-2 and TRBJ2-1; the D gene is possibly TRBD1 (5 bases). The CDR3 is made up of 14 amino acids. Trimming left V 0 bases short and J 10 bases short, with 13 bases between. Looked up from germline, CDR1 is LGHNA and CDR2 is YNFKEQ. CDR3 sequence: CASSQDGVAGEQFF. CDR3 sequence (DNA): TGTGCCAGCAGCCAAGATGGAGTAGCAGGGGAGCAGTTCTTC.

The J gene is TRBJ2-2, the V gene TRBV4-2; 8 bases map to TRBD2. Germline V gene sequence: CDR1 LGHNA, CDR2 YNFKEQ. V lost 1 base and J lost 5; bases outside the gene matches: 9. There are 17 residues in the CDR3. The CDR3 reads CASSQGGAGAGTGELFF. The CDR3 DNA reads TGTGCCAGCAGCCAAGGAGGAGCGGGGGCCGGGACCGGGGAGCTGTTTTTT.

This clonotype was detected a few times. This sequence joins TRBV12-3 or TRBV12-4 and TRBJ2-1, with a possible D match to TRBD2 (5 bases). Trimming removed 4 bases from V and 3 bases from J, with 19 bases in between. The CDR3 contains 17 residues. CDR3 in amino acids: CASSSISRAGNYNEQFF. Here the CDR3 DNA reads TGTGCCAGCAGTTCGATAAGTAGGGCGGGTAACTACAATGAGCAGTTCTTC.

This clonotype was seen more than once but under ten times. V and J are TRBV6-5 and TRBJ2-7; TRBD1 might be the D (6 bases). The V end was cut by 4 bases, the J end by 9 bases, with 19 bases between. Germline V lookup: CDR1 MNHEY, CDR2 SVGAGI. CDR3 size: 14 residues. The chain's CDR3 is CASSSPGRGRRQYF. For the CDR3, the DNA is TGTGCCAGCAGTTCTCCGGGCAGGGGCAGGCGGCAGTACTTC.

The V gene is TRBV6-5, the J gene TRBJ1-1; D is undetermined. Trimming took off 3 bases at V and 0 bases at J, with 8 bases between the two ends. This CDR3 has 14 residues. CDR1 is MNHEY and CDR2 is SVGAGI in the germline V gene. CDR3 coding DNA: TGTGCCAGCAGTTATGGAGGCATGAACACTGAAGCTTTCTTT. It yields the protein CASSYGGMNTEAFF.

The gene calls are TRBV6-1 and TRBJ1-4; a possible D gene is TRBD1 (6 bases). V dropped 6 bases and J dropped 2 bases, with 13 bases sitting between them. Germline lookup yields CDR1 MNHNS and CDR2 SASEGT. This CDR3 region has 15 residues. The CDR3 spells CASSGVRGTNEKLFF. In DNA form, the CDR3 reads TGTGCCAGCAGCGGCGTGAGGGGGACTAATGAAAAACTGTTTTTT.

The rearrangement uses TRBV9 and TRBJ2-3; D ambiguous. CDR1 and CDR2 from the germline V gene are SGDLS and YYNGEE. The CDR3 totals 14 residues. Between the trimmed V and J ends, which lost 4 bases and 2 bases, there was a span of 11 bases. The CDR3 reads CASSSTPYTDTQYF. The CDR3 DNA reads as TGTGCCAGCAGCTCGACACCTTACACAGATACGCAGTATTTT.

The chain has TRBV7-3 and TRBJ2-7, with D unclear. Trimming took off 1 base at V and 5 bases at J, with 9 bases between the two ends. Germline assignment: CDR1 SGHTA and CDR2 FQGTGA. The CDR3 loop spans 13 amino acids. The CDR3 region has the DNA TGTGCCAGCAGCTTAAGCACCTCGGACGAGCAGTACTTC. Translated: CASSLSTSDEQYF.

V and J are TRBV7-2 and TRBJ2-1; D remains ambiguous. Germline assignment: CDR1 SGHTA and CDR2 FQGNSA. Trimming pared 1 base from V and 0 bases from J, leaving 13 bases between. This CDR3 comprises 17 residues. CDR3 nucleotides: TGTGCCAGCAGCTTAGTCCCAGCCGGTAGCTCCTACAATGAGCAGTTCTTC. It specifies CASSLVPAGSSYNEQFF.

The chain combines TRBV6-5 with TRBJ1-2; D uncertain. Germline assignment: CDR1 MNHEY and CDR2 SVGAGI. Trimming removed 7 bases from V and 7 bases from J, with 22 bases in between. CDR3 length: 15 amino acids. CDR3: CASTLYPTATRGYTF. The DNA of the CDR3 is TGTGCCAGCACCCTTTACCCCACAGCTACCCGTGGCTACACCTTC.

The rearrangement links TRBV12-3 or TRBV12-4 to TRBJ1-6; D not certain. This CDR3 has 13 amino acids. V was cut by 6 bases and J by 7 bases, with 10 bases left in between. For the CDR3, the DNA is TGTGCCAGCAGGTATACATCCAATTCACCCCTCCACTTT. Its translation is CASRYTSNSPLHF.

The gene calls are TRBV4-3 and TRBJ2-3; no clear D gene. This CDR3 spans 13 amino acids. CDR1 and CDR2 from the germline V gene are LGHNA and YSLEER. Trimming took off 0 bases at V and 4 bases at J, with 5 bases between the two ends. The CDR3 loop reads CASSQEGSDTQYF. For the CDR3, the DNA is TGCGCCAGCAGCCAAGAGGGGTCAGATACGCAGTATTTT.

This clonotype was recorded a few times. CDR3 region: CARISPNSYNEQFF. The CDR3 DNA is TGCGCCAGGATTAGCCCCAATTCCTACAATGAGCAGTTCTTC. The chain recombines TRBV4-3 with TRBJ2-1; D remains ambiguous. Germline V gene sequence: CDR1 LGHNA, CDR2 YSLEER. The CDR3 is 14 amino acids. V lost 9 bases, J lost 1 base, and 13 bases lay in between.

This chain links TRBV12-3 or TRBV12-4 with TRBJ2-3, with 14 bases identical to TRBD2. V trimming: 4 bases; J trimming: 2 bases; junction bases outside the gene matches: 11. The CDR3 length is 19 residues. Here the CDR3 reads CASSSGLAGAVRYTDTQYF. As DNA, the CDR3 is TGTGCCAGCAGTTCGGGACTAGCGGGGGCCGTTCGGTACACAGATACGCAGTATTTT.

This clonotype was seen more than once but under ten times. The rearrangement uses TRBV27 and TRBJ2-3; D possibly corresponds to TRBD1 (6 bases). Trimming cost V 8 bases and J 6 bases, with 18 bases left between them. The CDR3 runs to 14 residues. Germline assignment: CDR1 MNHEY and CDR2 SMNVEV (reference sequence). The CDR3 here is CASEAADSSDTQYF. DNA of the CDR3: TGTGCCAGCGAAGCGGCGGACAGCTCGGATACGCAGTATTTT.